This TCR beta chain was recorded in a study of T-cell reconstitution after alpha-beta-depleted transplantation in children. Study outcomes and limitations: Diversity of TCRbeta at day 60 was high in some patients, arising from surviving recipient T cells and thymic progenitors. Fresh T-cell production supplied most of the T-cell counts and diversity seen one year after transplant.

Unique molecular identifiers were incorporated when the TCRbeta library was constructed. From the PCR reads, TCRdb called clonotypes with MiXCR, one entry per CDR3 protein. The data show about 580,000 distinct CDR3 sequences, under 25% seen once. In the case of this clonotype: Its antigen is undetermined.

Germline V gene sequence: CDR1 WSHSY, CDR2 SAAADI. The CDR3 is 17 amino acids. V was trimmed by 3 bases and J by 0 bases, leaving 14 bases between them. The J gene is TRBJ2-2, the V gene TRBV10-2, with a possible D match to TRBD1 (6 bases). The source material was PBMCs, mostly from graft donor cells, sampled 360 days after TCRalphabeta/CD19-depleted stem cell transplant. This TCR was recovered from a boy under two years old who had a stem cell transplant for acute myeloid leukemia, so the T cells may come from the graft donor. The CDR3: CASSDPGTPANTGELFF. The CDR3 DNA reads as TGCGCCAGCAGTGACCCCGGGACACCCGCGAACACCGGGGAGCTGTTTTTT.